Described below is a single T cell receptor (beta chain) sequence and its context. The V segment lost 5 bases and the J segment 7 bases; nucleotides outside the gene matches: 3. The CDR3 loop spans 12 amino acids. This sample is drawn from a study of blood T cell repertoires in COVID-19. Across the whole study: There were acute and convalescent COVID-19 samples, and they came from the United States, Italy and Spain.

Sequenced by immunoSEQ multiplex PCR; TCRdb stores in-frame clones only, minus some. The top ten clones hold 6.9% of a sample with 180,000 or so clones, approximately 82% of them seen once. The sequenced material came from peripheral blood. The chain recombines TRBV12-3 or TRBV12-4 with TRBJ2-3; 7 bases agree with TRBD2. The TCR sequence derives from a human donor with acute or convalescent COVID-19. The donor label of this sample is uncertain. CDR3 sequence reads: CASSSGVYTQYF. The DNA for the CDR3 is TGTGCCAGCAGTAGCGGGGTTTATACGCAGTATTTT.